This T cell receptor (beta chain) was documented in a study of cytomegalovirus exposure and HLA in healthy donors. Study outcomes and limitations: TCR beta V segments were, for the most part, productive about 87% or about 30% of the time in an earlier analysis. Links to common viral pathogens appeared, in a later analysis, for several of the most significant clusters. A later analysis reportedly found that, within productive TCRs, an Asian-associated ancestry cluster had fewer N-insertions than the mean observed across the approximately 700 donors.

This clone turned up a few times. Its antigen is unknown. PCR employed 60 Vbeta and 13 Jbeta primers. TCRdb keeps only in-frame clones here, not all; method: immunoSEQ multiplex PCR. The repertoire includes about 43,000 clones, roughly half of them detected once, and around 6% sits in the top ten. The TCR sequence derives from a man between 60 and 75 years old in good health and CMV-seronegative. Material: PBMCs.

This CDR3 is CASSQAETEENTEAFF. Written as DNA, the CDR3 is TGCGCCAGCAGCCAAGCCGAGACTGAGGAAAACACTGAAGCTTTCTTT. The chain is built from TRBV4-1 and TRBJ1-1; no clear D. CDR1 is MGHRA, CDR2 YSYEKL, per germline. This CDR3 has 16 residues. Trimming left V 1 base short and J 2 bases short, with 14 bases between.